These 25 T cell receptor beta chains were all obtained from the same sample, sequenced in a study of T-cell reconstitution after alpha-beta-depleted transplantation in children. Unique molecular identifiers were incorporated into the prepared TCRbeta library. MiXCR was run by TCRdb on the PCR reads, yielding one entry per CDR3 protein. The sample consists of 700,000 or so distinct CDR3 sequences, roughly 13% of them appearing once. The source material was PBMCs, sampled before TCRalphabeta/CD19-depleted stem cell transplant. These receptors all come from a girl under 10 years old with congenital amegakaryocytic thrombocytopenia, due to receive a stem cell transplant.

This clonotype was seen at least ten times. V gene TRBV12-3 or TRBV12-4 combines with J gene TRBJ2-7; D not resolved. The CDR3 spans 13 residues. V gave up 7 bases and J gave up 4 bases, with 14 bases separating them. The CDR3 sequence: CASTENYGYEQYF. CDR3 in DNA: TGTGCCAGCACTGAAAATTATGGTTACGAGCAGTACTTC.

The rearrangement joins TRBV4-1 to TRBJ1-4; D is uncertain. V was cut by 0 bases and J by 5 bases, with 7 bases left in between. The length of the CDR3 is 14 residues. CDR1 is MGHRA and CDR2 is YSYEKL in the germline V gene. CDR3 loop: CASSQDAGNEKLFF. In nucleotides, the CDR3 is TGCGCCAGCAGCCAAGATGCGGGAAATGAAAAACTGTTTTTT.

A few counts support this clonotype. The J gene is TRBJ2-3, the V gene TRBV2; 8 bases fit TRBD1. In germline, CDR1 is SNHLY, CDR2 FYNNEI. CDR3 length: 13 amino acids. Trimming cost V 7 bases and J 4 bases; bases outside gene matches: 4. CDR3 nucleotide sequence: TGTGCCAGCACCCCGGGACAGGCAGATACGCAGTATTTT. This translates into CASTPGQADTQYF.

Only a few counts were recorded for this clonotype. The chain recombines TRBV6-1 with TRBJ2-3; D unresolved. Trimming stripped 8 bases from V and 2 bases from J, with 17 bases between. Germline CDR1 MNHNS, CDR2 SASEGT. CDR3 length: 15 amino acids. CDR3 DNA sequence: TGTGCCAGCTGGCGGTCGGATGGGGTCACAGATACGCAGTATTTT. Translation gives CASWRSDGVTDTQYF.

This clonotype has a handful of counts. The chain carries TRBV7-2 and TRBJ2-1; D gene ambiguous. This CDR3 has 14 residues. V shed 2 bases and J shed 7 bases, with 12 bases lying between them. Germline V CDR1 and CDR2: SGHTA, FQGNSA. The DNA for the CDR3 is TGTGCCAGCAGCTTATATCAAGGCCAAAATGAGCAGTTCTTC. Translating gives CASSLYQGQNEQFF. Together with reference TRBV7-2 and TRBJ2-1, the CDR3 gives the full variable domain: GAGVSQSPSNKVTEKGKDVELRCDPISGHTALYWYRQSLGQGLEFLIYFQGNSAPDKSGLPSDRFSAERTGGSVSTLTIQRTQQEDSAVYLCASSLYQGQNEQFFGPGTRLTVL.

This chain uses TRBV20-1 with TRBJ2-7, with a tentative D call TRBD2 (6 bases). V lost 5 bases and J lost 0, with 17 bases in between. Per germline, CDR1 DFQATT and CDR2 SNEGSKA (reference sequence). CDR3 length: 15 amino acids. Here the CDR3 DNA reads TGCAGTGCTTACTCCGGGACTCCGAGCTCCTACGAGCAGTACTTC. As protein: CSAYSGTPSSYEQYF.

Ten or more counts support this clonotype. The junction departs from germline at one end; a sequencing error may be responsible. The chain uses TRBV9 and TRBJ1-5; D is undetermined. CDR3 length: 13 residues. In germline, CDR1 is SGDLS, CDR2 YYNGEE. Here the CDR3 DNA reads TGTGCCAGCAGCGTAGACAGCAGTCAGCCCCAGCATTTT. This codes for CASSVDSSQPQHF.

This clonotype was seen more than once but under ten times. This sequence joins TRBV20-1 and TRBJ2-3; D uncertain. The germline gives CDR1 DFQATT, CDR2 SNEGSKA (reference sequence). V lost 5 bases and J lost 2, with 11 bases in between. This CDR3 is built from 13 residues. CDR3 coding DNA: TGCAGTGCTCAGACACGTACCACAGATACGCAGTATTTT. Protein sequence: CSAQTRTTDTQYF.

At least ten counts were recorded for this clonotype. This chain connects TRBV4-1 to TRBJ2-3, with TRBD2 matching 7 bases. The V and J ends lost 1 base and 5 bases, in that order; junction bases with no gene match: 9. Germline V gene data show CDR1 as MGHRA and CDR2 as YSYEKL. This CDR3 has 16 amino acids. The CDR3 region is CASSQGFGRRLDTQYF. In nucleotides, the CDR3 is TGCGCCAGCAGCCAAGGGTTCGGGAGGCGTTTAGATACGCAGTATTTT.

This clonotype was counted ten times or more. This rearrangement joins TRBV5-1 to TRBJ1-3; D is uncertain. CDR1 and CDR2 from the germline V gene are SGHRS and YFSETQ. The CDR3 has 13 amino acids. V lost 0 bases and J 4 bases, leaving 5 bases between the germline ends. CDR3 bases: TGCGCCAGCAGCTTGGACAGCGGAAACACCATATATTTT. It translates to CASSLDSGNTIYF.

This clonotype was counted at least ten times. J is TRBJ2-3 and V is TRBV20-1, with 14 bases lining up with TRBD2. The junction had 9 bases not matched to a gene; V was cut back by 5 bases and J by 5 bases. Germline values: CDR1 DFQATT, CDR2 SNEGSKA (reference sequence). The CDR3 loop spans 16 amino acids. The CDR3 is CSAGGPGLAGEDTQYF. As DNA, the CDR3 is TGCAGTGCTGGGGGGCCGGGACTAGCGGGAGAAGATACGCAGTATTTT.

This chain connects TRBV7-6 to TRBJ2-2, with D perhaps assigned TRBD1 or TRBD2 (5 bases each). Germline lookup yields CDR1 SGHVS and CDR2 FNYEAQ. Trimming stripped 4 bases from V and 1 base from J, with 10 bases between. This CDR3 is 15 amino acids long. Here the CDR3 DNA reads TGTGCCAGCAGCTCCGGGACCCGGAACACCGGGGAGCTGTTTTTT. Translation gives CASSSGTRNTGELFF.

The genes are TRBV14 and TRBJ2-4, with D hard to call. Trimming removed 1 base from V and 0 bases from J, with 13 bases in between. Germline V gene lookup returns CDR1 SGHDN and CDR2 FVKESK. This CDR3 comprises 17 residues. The CDR3 sequence is CASSQGSLQLAKNIQYF. The CDR3 bases are TGTGCCAGCAGCCAAGGGTCCCTGCAGTTAGCCAAAAACATTCAGTACTTC.

The chain carries TRBV5-1 and TRBJ2-7; TRBD1 agrees at 8 bases. The CDR3 extends over 14 amino acids. Trimming cost V 4 bases and J 5 bases; bases outside gene matches: 8. The germline gives CDR1 SGHRS, CDR2 YFSETQ. The CDR3 nucleotides read TGCGCCAGCAGCACCCGACAGGGGACTCACGAGCAGTACTTC. Translation gives CASSTRQGTHEQYF.

This clonotype was counted at least ten times. The gene calls are TRBV20-1 and TRBJ1-5; 8 positions agree with TRBD1. The germline V gene has CDR1 DFQATT and CDR2 SNEGSKA (reference sequence). CDR3 size: 15 residues. V shed 4 bases, J shed 2 bases, and the junction held 7 bases outside the gene matches. CDR3 sequence (DNA): TGCAGTGCTACCCAAACAGGGGGTCGCAATCAGCCCCAGCATTTT. Protein sequence: CSATQTGGRNQPQHF.

This clonotype was recorded at least ten times. The chain is built from TRBV5-1 and TRBJ1-5, with a weak D call TRBD1 (5 bases). From germline, CDR1 is SGHRS and CDR2 YFSETQ. Trimming pared 0 bases from V and 5 bases from J, leaving 9 bases between. The length of the CDR3 is 14 residues. The CDR3 sequence is CASSLAPGDQPQHF. The CDR3 DNA reads TGCGCCAGCAGCTTGGCCCCGGGGGATCAGCCCCAGCATTTT.

CDR3 nucleotide sequence: TGTGCCAGCAGTTTAAGGATTGAGGGTCCCGGGGCCAACGTCCTGACTTTC. It specifies CASSLRIEGPGANVLTF. The chain couples TRBV28 to TRBJ2-6; D might be TRBD2 (5 bases). Germline CDR1 and CDR2: MDHEN and SYDVKM. The ends were cut back, 2 bases at V and 4 bases at J, with 15 bases in the middle. There are 17 residues in the CDR3.

Many counts were recorded for this clonotype. V and J are TRBV20-1 and TRBJ2-2; TRBD1 might be the D (6 bases). The CDR3 has 15 residues. CDR1 and CDR2 from the germline V gene are DFQATT and SNEGSKA (reference sequence). V was pared by 3 bases and J by 6 bases, with 17 bases between. The CDR3 coding sequence is TGCAGTGCTAGGCAAACAGGGCGCGTTGCCGGGGAGCTGTTTTTT. Translating it yields CSARQTGRVAGELFF.

CDR3 bases: TGCGCCAGCAGCTTGGTAACGGGGCAGTCCTACGAGCAGTACTTC. Encoded protein: CASSLVTGQSYEQYF. This rearrangement joins TRBV5-1 to TRBJ2-7, with D perhaps matching TRBD1 or TRBD2 (5 bases each). Trimming removed 0 bases at V and 1 base at J, with 11 bases between. Germline lookup yields CDR1 SGHRS and CDR2 YFSETQ. There are 15 residues in the CDR3.

This clonotype has ten or more counts. The chain carries TRBV20-1 and TRBJ2-1, with D uncertain. This CDR3 has 15 amino acids. V shed 0 bases and J shed 9 bases, with 18 bases lying between them. Germline values: CDR1 DFQATT, CDR2 SNEGSKA (reference sequence). The CDR3 DNA reads as TGCAGTGCTAGAGATATGGGTGCTAACCGCGGTGAGCAGTTCTTC. It codes for CSARDMGANRGEQFF.

The V gene is TRBV20-1, the J gene TRBJ2-1; TRBD1 aligns across 7 bases. V trimming: 7 bases; J trimming: 2 bases; junction bases outside the gene matches: 11. Germline-derived CDR1 and CDR2 are DFQATT and SNEGSKA (reference sequence). CDR3 length: 15 amino acids. The CDR3 loop reads CSVRGRDSTYNEQFF. The CDR3 coding sequence is TGCAGTGTCCGAGGCCGGGACAGCACCTACAATGAGCAGTTCTTC.

Only a few counts were recorded for this clonotype. The V gene is TRBV15, the J gene TRBJ2-1, with D possibly matching TRBD2 (5 bases). Trimming shortened V by 0 bases and J by 2 bases, and 14 bases separated the two germline ends. The CDR3 has 17 residues. Germline V gene lookup returns CDR1 LNHNV and CDR2 YYDKDF (reference sequence). The CDR3 reads CATSRDPGENPYNEQFF. Written as DNA, the CDR3 is TGTGCCACCAGCAGAGATCCCGGGGAGAACCCCTACAATGAGCAGTTCTTC.

The V gene is TRBV20-1, the J gene TRBJ2-1, with a possible D match to TRBD1 (6 bases). V dropped 3 bases and J dropped 5 bases, with 14 bases sitting between them. The germline gives CDR1 DFQATT, CDR2 SNEGSKA (reference sequence). The CDR3 has 14 amino acids. CDR3 nucleotides: TGCAGTGCTAGGATACAGGGCGCTAACAATGAGCAGTTCTTC. Protein: CSARIQGANNEQFF.

The J gene is TRBJ2-5, the V gene TRBV5-1; a possible D gene is TRBD2 (5 bases). The V gene lost 4 bases and the J gene lost 5 bases, with 24 bases spanning the gap. The CDR3 is made up of 17 amino acids. CDR1 and CDR2 (germline): SGHRS, YFSETQ. The CDR3 DNA follows: TGCGCCAGCAGCCTCTACTACCGGACTTCTATTATCGAGACCCAGTACTTC. Translation gives CASSLYYRTSIIETQYF.

This clonotype was observed many times. The chain recombines TRBV20-1 with TRBJ2-1; no definite D call. With 4 bases removed from V and 2 bases from J, the gap between germline ends came to 0 bases. Per the germline V gene, CDR1 is DFQATT and CDR2 is SNEGSKA (reference sequence). The CDR3 runs 10 residues. CDR3: CSATYNEQFF. CDR3 nucleotides: TGCAGTGCTACCTACAATGAGCAGTTCTTC.